The 24 T cell receptor beta chains given below trace back to one sample, sequenced in a study of T cells in Graves' hyperthyroidism and ophthalmopathy. The investigators amplified TCR beta CDR3 regions from RNA transcripts. During a first-round RT-PCR of the TCR CDR3, the HTBI primer set was used. MiXCR, applied by TCRdb to the multiplex PCR reads, yields one record per CDR3 protein. Of around 300,000 distinct CDR3 sequences detected, roughly 13% appear once; the ten largest clones hold 7% to 9%. Sequencing was done on a sample of blood. Receptor source: a woman in her thirties or forties with Graves' hyperthyroidism.

This clonotype was seen ten or more times. The chain is built from TRBV27 and TRBJ2-3, with 8 bases identical to TRBD2. The CDR3 length is 15 residues. V was clipped by 4 bases and J by 6 bases; unmatched bases: 9. CDR1 MNHEY and CDR2 SMNVEV come from the germline V gene (reference sequence). CDR3 sequence (DNA): TGTGCCAGCAGTTCCCCGGGTAGCGGGATGGATACGCAGTATTTT. It is translated as CASSSPGSGMDTQYF.

This clonotype was observed many times. The CDR3 DNA reads as TGCAGTGCTAGAGGGGGGGCAGGGTACACAGATACGCAGTATTTT. It is translated as CSARGGAGYTDTQYF. V is TRBV20-1 and J is TRBJ2-3, with D possibly called TRBD1 or TRBD2 (6 bases each). The V gene's germline CDR1 is DFQATT and CDR2 SNEGSKA (reference sequence). The CDR3 runs to 15 residues. V gave up 1 base and J gave up 2 bases, with 13 bases separating them.

This clonotype was detected ten times or more. This sequence joins TRBV7-9 and TRBJ2-1; 8 nucleotides agree with TRBD1. CDR1 is SEHNR and CDR2 is FQNEAQ in the germline V gene (reference sequence). Trimming removed 11 bases from V and 8 bases from J; junction bases left unmatched: 14. The CDR3 consists of 14 residues. The CDR3: CAGAPGGFGDEQFF. The CDR3 bases are TGTGCCGGTGCGCCAGGGGGCTTTGGCGATGAGCAGTTCTTC.

This clonotype was found many times. The chain joins TRBV6-1 to TRBJ2-1, with D unclear. The CDR3 extends over 16 amino acids. CDR1 is MNHNS and CDR2 is SASEGT in the germline V gene. Trimming cost V 6 bases and J 9 bases, with 24 bases left between them. The CDR3 protein is CASSADPLSAKGEQFF. CDR3 nucleotides: TGTGCCAGCAGCGCGGACCCGCTATCCGCCAAGGGTGAGCAGTTCTTC.

This clonotype was detected many times. This chain links TRBV20-1 with TRBJ2-5; 11 nucleotides match TRBD1. V was pared by 2 bases and J by 2 bases, with 7 bases of the junction left unmatched. Germline loops: CDR1 DFQATT, CDR2 SNEGSKA (reference sequence). The CDR3 is 16 amino acids. The CDR3 here is CSARRLGTGGQETQYF. CDR3 coding DNA: TGCAGTGCTAGACGGCTCGGGACAGGGGGTCAAGAGACCCAGTACTTC.

A few counts support this clonotype. The chain employs TRBV7-6 and TRBJ2-2; 11 nucleotides agree with TRBD2. This CDR3 region has 15 residues. V shed 5 bases and J 4 bases; nucleotides not matched to a gene: 3. From germline, CDR1 is SGHVS and CDR2 FNYEAQ. The CDR3 sequence is CASSQTSGVTGELFF. DNA of the CDR3: TGTGCCAGCAGCCAGACTAGCGGGGTCACCGGGGAGCTGTTTTTT.

The chain links TRBV7-9 to TRBJ2-3; TRBD2 matches 9 bases. The germline CDR1 and CDR2 sequences are SEHNR and FQNEAQ (reference sequence). Unmatched junction bases numbered 5, after V lost 4 bases and J lost 3 bases. This CDR3 spans 15 amino acids. The CDR3, as DNA: TGTGCCAGCAGCTATAGCGGGAGTCATACAGATACGCAGTATTTT. Encoded protein: CASSYSGSHTDTQYF.

The chain recombines TRBV2 with TRBJ2-6, with D tentatively TRBD2 (6 bases). CDR3 size: 14 residues. Per germline, CDR1 SNHLY and CDR2 FYNNEI. V lost 5 bases and J 1 base, leaving 6 bases between the germline ends. Here the CDR3 DNA reads TGTGCCAGCAGTCGGGAGTCTGGGGCCAACGTCCTGACTTTC. Protein product: CASSRESGANVLTF.

The chain links TRBV10-3 to TRBJ2-3; no firm D call. Germline assignment: CDR1 ENHRY and CDR2 SYGVKD. Trimming took off 2 bases at V and 2 bases at J, with 14 bases between the two ends. CDR3 length equals 16 residues. CDR3 nucleotides: TGTGCCATCAGTGAGAGAGGAAATAGCCTCACAGATACGCAGTATTTT. Its translation is CAISERGNSLTDTQYF.

This clonotype was detected many times. The rearrangement joins TRBV15 to TRBJ2-3; 7 positions match TRBD1. The CDR3 has 16 residues. The germline gives CDR1 LNHNV, CDR2 YYDKDF (reference sequence). Trimming at V came to 3 bases and at J to 1 base, leaving 7 bases not matched to a gene. CDR3 bases: TGTGCCACCAGCAGCCGACAGGGTATGGGCACAGATACGCAGTATTTT. Encoded protein: CATSSRQGMGTDTQYF.

This clonotype has ten or more counts. V is TRBV7-2 and J is TRBJ1-5; 8 bases align to TRBD1. V lost 4 bases, J lost 7 bases, and 6 bases stayed unmatched. The CDR3 is 14 amino acids. Germline V CDR1 and CDR2: SGHTA, FQGNSA. The CDR3 protein is CASSSDRGGQPQHF. Written as DNA, the CDR3 is TGTGCCAGCAGCTCCGACAGGGGAGGGCAGCCCCAGCATTTT.

This clonotype came up many times. The gene calls are TRBV20-1 and TRBJ2-5; 7 bases are shared with TRBD2. The CDR3 runs to 15 residues. The V and J ends lost 5 bases and 1 base, in that order; junction bases with no gene match: 10. The V gene's germline CDR1 is DFQATT and CDR2 SNEGSKA (reference sequence). CDR3 nucleotide sequence: TGCAGTGCTCGCCTTGGAGCGGGATTCCAAGAGACCCAGTACTTC. This sequence encodes CSARLGAGFQETQYF.

Note on this clonotype: A clone one base away is much larger, so this may be a read error. The rearrangement uses TRBV25-1 and TRBJ1-5, with a weak D call TRBD1 (6 bases). Per germline, CDR1 MGHDK and CDR2 SYGVNS. The CDR3 length is 15 residues. CDR3 sequence reads: CTTPRRGVGNQPQHF. The CDR3 DNA follows: TGTACCACCCCCAGGAGGGGGGTGGGCAATCAGCCCCAGCATTTT.

Comment on this clonotype: This may be a read error: a much more frequent sequence differs by one nucleotide. The J gene is TRBJ2-3, the V gene TRBV6-1; TRBD2 matches 8 bases. Germline CDR1 reads MNHNS; CDR2 reads SASEGT. This CDR3 has 15 residues. V trimming: 6 bases; J trimming: 5 bases; junction bases outside the gene matches: 10. In DNA, the CDR3 is TGTGCCAGCAGGACGGGAGGGCGGGGCAAAGATACGCAGTATTTT. As protein: CASRTGGRGKDTQYF.

This clonotype turned up a few times. The genes are TRBV5-5 and TRBJ2-7; D call uncertain. Germline V gene data show CDR1 as SGHKS and CDR2 as YYEKEE (reference sequence). This CDR3 spans 14 amino acids. Trimming took off 5 bases at V and 5 bases at J, with 17 bases between the two ends. CDR3 sequence: CASRPPSAWHEQYF. As DNA, the CDR3 is TGTGCCAGCAGACCGCCCTCGGCTTGGCACGAGCAGTACTTC.

This clonotype has a count of ten or more. This sequence joins TRBV7-9 and TRBJ2-5; the match to TRBD1 covers 9 bases. The CDR3 runs 15 residues. After removal of 0 bases from V and 4 bases from J, the junction contained 3 bases not matched to a gene. Germline-derived CDR1 and CDR2 are SEHNR and FQNEAQ (reference sequence). CDR3: CASSLAGTGRETQYF. In DNA, the CDR3 is TGTGCCAGCAGCTTAGCGGGGACAGGGAGAGAGACCCAGTACTTC.

This clonotype was counted many times. The rearrangement links TRBV5-8 to TRBJ1-2; D might be TRBD1 (5 bases). CDR3 length equals 14 residues. Germline loops: CDR1 SGHTS, CDR2 YDEGEE. The V and J ends lost 6 bases and 5 bases respectively, with 17 bases between them. CDR3 sequence: CASKQDQSLYGYTF. In DNA, the CDR3 is TGTGCCAGCAAACAGGACCAGAGTCTATATGGCTACACCTTC.

This clonotype occurred many times. In DNA, the CDR3 is TGTGCCAGCAGTACGAGCGGGATAAATGAGCAGTTCTTC. Translation: CASSTSGINEQFF. This chain joins TRBV7-2 and TRBJ2-1; 7 bases agree with TRBD2. The CDR3 spans 13 residues. CDR1 SGHTA and CDR2 FQGNSA come from the germline V gene. Unmatched junction bases numbered 6, after V lost 6 bases and J lost 7 bases.

This clonotype has a handful of counts. The chain employs TRBV4-2 and TRBJ2-7, with D perhaps matching TRBD1 (5 bases). The germline CDR1 and CDR2 sequences are LGHNA and YNFKEQ. This CDR3 comprises 16 residues. V shed 4 bases and J shed 0 bases, with 16 bases lying between them. The chain's CDR3 is CASSPADIFGSYEQYF. The CDR3 DNA sequence: TGTGCCAGCAGCCCTGCGGACATTTTCGGCTCCTACGAGCAGTACTTC.

This clonotype was counted at least ten times. The chain joins TRBV6-6 to TRBJ1-5; weak D call: TRBD1 (5 bases). Per germline, CDR1 MNHNY and CDR2 SVGAGI (reference sequence). This CDR3 has 15 residues. V lost 0 bases, J lost 5 bases, and 11 bases lay in between. CDR3 sequence: CASSYSGLSHQPQHF. The DNA of the CDR3 is TGTGCCAGCAGTTACTCGGGACTAAGCCATCAGCCCCAGCATTTT.

This clonotype was counted ten times or more. The chain couples TRBV19 to TRBJ2-1, with TRBD2 identical over 12 bases. The V gene end was trimmed by 8 bases and the J gene end by 6 bases; junction bases not matched to a gene: 2. This CDR3 is built from 13 residues. Germline CDR1 and CDR2: LNHDA and SQIVND (reference sequence). CDR3 DNA sequence: TGTGCCAGTGCGGGACTAGCGGGCAATGAGCAGTTCTTC. Its protein is CASAGLAGNEQFF.

This clonotype has a handful of counts. The chain uses TRBV19 and TRBJ2-1; 7 positions agree with TRBD2. CDR3 size: 16 residues. Per the germline V gene, CDR1 is LNHDA and CDR2 is SQIVND (reference sequence). Trimming cost V 1 base and J 4 bases; bases outside gene matches: 7. DNA of the CDR3: TGTGCCAGTAGTATAGGGAATCCGGGAGGTTACAATGAGCAGTTCTTC. Translated: CASSIGNPGGYNEQFF.

This clonotype has just a few counts. V usage is TRBV18 and J usage is TRBJ2-3; TRBD1 matches at 9 bases. The CDR3 has 16 amino acids. Germline values: CDR1 KGHSH, CDR2 LQKENI. J gave up 3 bases and V 2 bases, and 6 bases lay outside the gene matches. The CDR3 loop reads CASSPFDRGITDTQYF. The CDR3 nucleotides are TGTGCCAGCTCACCATTCGACAGGGGGATAACAGATACGCAGTATTTT.

The sample holds many counts of this clonotype. The chain uses TRBV28 and TRBJ2-1; tentative D call: TRBD2 (6 bases). The CDR3 is 16 residues long. Germline CDR1 MDHEN, CDR2 SYDVKM. The V and J ends lost 2 bases and 4 bases respectively, with 15 bases between them. This CDR3 reads CASSLVFGRMYNEQFF. DNA of the CDR3: TGTGCCAGCAGTTTAGTCTTCGGGAGAATGTACAATGAGCAGTTCTTC.